This T cell receptor (beta chain) was observed in a study of CD8+CD57+ T cells in acquired aplastic anemia. With 8 bases removed from V and 7 bases from J, the gap between germline ends came to 23 bases. Germline V lookup: CDR1 LNHNV, CDR2 YYDKDF (reference sequence). This CDR3 has 16 residues. This clonotype showed up many times. Profiles of TCR beta VDJ and CDR3 were generated from a genomic DNA template. TCRdb reprocessed the reads via MiXCR and lists one record per CDR3 protein. The sample has 150,000 to 200,000 distinct CDR3 sequences, approximately 43% seen once. The TCR was taken from a human donor in good health. The sequencing sample was made of sorted CD4+, CD8+, or CD8+CD57+ T cells (not recorded which) from PBMCs. The genes are TRBV15 and TRBJ1-4; weak D call: TRBD1 (6 bases). CDR3 sequence reads: CATQTGETTLGEKLFF. The CDR3 nucleotides are TGTGCCACCCAGACAGGCGAAACTACCTTAGGTGAAAAACTGTTTTTT.